One sample yielded the 13 T cell receptor beta chains listed below, sequenced in a study of shared clonotypes between healthy human individuals. The assay was immunoSEQ multiplex PCR, and TCRdb's table has in-frame clones only and misses some. This sample has roughly 1,500,000 clones, with around 98% found just once. The sequenced sample consisted of naive CD4+ T cells sorted from blood. The subset here: CD45RA+ positively selected. All receptors come from a young man in good health.

This chain links TRBV7-2 with TRBJ2-3; TRBD2 matches 7 bases. Germline V gene data show CDR1 as SGHTA and CDR2 as FQGNSA. CDR3 length equals 19 residues. After removal of 1 base from V and 6 bases from J, the junction contained 19 bases not matched to a gene. CDR3 in amino acids: CASSLVPSGGAHFSDTQYF. The CDR3 region has the DNA TGTGCCAGCAGCTTAGTTCCTAGCGGAGGGGCCCACTTCTCGGATACGCAGTATTTT.

V and J are TRBV27 and TRBJ1-5; possible D gene TRBD1, 5 bases. Trimming took off 0 bases at V and 5 bases at J, with 14 bases between the two ends. Germline-derived CDR1 and CDR2 are MNHEY and SMNVEV (reference sequence). The CDR3 runs to 16 residues. The CDR3 region has the DNA TGTGCCAGCAGTTTATCTAACGGGCAGGGTTATCAGCCCCAGCATTTT. Translation: CASSLSNGQGYQPQHF.

This rearrangement joins TRBV7-6 to TRBJ2-7, with TRBD1 as a possible D gene (5 bases). V lost 1 base and J lost 2, with 21 bases in between. The CDR3 is 18 amino acids. Germline V CDR1 and CDR2: SGHVS, FNYEAQ. The CDR3 region has the DNA TGTGCCAGCAGCTTAGAGGCAGGGCCGTCTTCGCGGCCCTACGAGCAGTACTTC. Protein sequence: CASSLEAGPSSRPYEQYF. Variable domain in full (rest from reference TRBV7-6 and TRBJ2-7): GAGVSQSPRYKVTKRGQDVALRCDPISGHVSLYWYRQALGQGPEFLTYFNYEAQQDKSGLPNDRFSAERPEGSISTLTIQRTEQRDSAMYRCASSLEAGPSSRPYEQYFGPGTRLTVT.

V is TRBV7-2 and J is TRBJ1-4, with no clear D. Deletions cut 2 bases from V and 1 base from J, with 11 bases between. The CDR3 has 16 amino acids. Germline assignment: CDR1 SGHTA and CDR2 FQGNSA. DNA for the CDR3: TGTGCCAGCAGCTTAATAGGAGGGTTAACTAATGAAAAACTGTTTTTT. Translation: CASSLIGGLTNEKLFF.

This clone has only one observation. The chain combines TRBV27 with TRBJ1-2; tentative D call: TRBD1 (6 bases). The CDR3 is 16 residues long. The V gene's germline CDR1 is MNHEY and CDR2 SMNVEV (reference sequence). The V and J ends lost 4 bases and 0 bases respectively, with 15 bases between them. Here the CDR3 reads CASSWDGGGSNYGYTF. CDR3 sequence (DNA): TGTGCCAGCAGTTGGGACGGAGGGGGTTCTAACTATGGCTACACCTTC.

The V call is TRBV9, the J call TRBJ1-3; D uncertain. This CDR3 is 15 amino acids long. Germline V gene data show CDR1 as SGDLS and CDR2 as YYNGEE. Trimming took off 3 bases at V and 2 bases at J, with 12 bases between the two ends. CDR3 region: CASSEEAGTGNTIYF. The CDR3 DNA reads TGTGCCAGCAGCGAAGAAGCGGGGACTGGAAACACCATATATTTT.

Regarding this clone: Other DNA sequences in the sample encode the same CDR3. The genes are TRBV10-3 and TRBJ2-1; D ambiguous. The CDR3 runs to 11 residues. The germline V gene has CDR1 ENHRY and CDR2 SYGVKD. V lost 8 bases, J lost 8 bases, and 10 bases lay in between. The chain's CDR3 is CAISRGDEQFF. The CDR3 coding sequence is TGTGCCATCTCCAGAGGCGATGAGCAGTTCTTC.

The V and J genes are TRBV14 and TRBJ2-7; 7 nucleotides line up with TRBD2. J gave up 2 bases and V 3 bases, and 13 bases lay outside the gene matches. This CDR3 has 17 residues. CDR1 and CDR2 from the germline V gene are SGHDN and FVKESK. CDR3 sequence: CASSQDLGLPNPYEQYF. CDR3 nucleotides: TGTGCCAGCAGCCAGGACTTGGGACTACCAAACCCCTACGAGCAGTACTTC.

The chain is built from TRBV10-3 and TRBJ2-3, with D possibly called TRBD1 or TRBD2 (5 bases each). The CDR3 covers 15 residues. V dropped 4 bases and J dropped 2 bases, with 13 bases sitting between them. CDR1 is ENHRY, CDR2 SYGVKD, per germline. CDR3 residues: CAISVGWGTTDTQYF. In DNA form, the CDR3 reads TGTGCCATCAGTGTGGGATGGGGGACCACAGATACGCAGTATTTT.

V is TRBV19 and J is TRBJ1-1; D is unresolved. The CDR3 length is 13 residues. Per germline, CDR1 LNHDA and CDR2 SQIVND (reference sequence). V dropped 5 bases and J dropped 1 base, with 8 bases sitting between them. The CDR3 loop reads CASSSTPNTEAFF. For the CDR3, the DNA is TGTGCCAGTAGTTCGACCCCGAACACTGAAGCTTTCTTT.

This chain links TRBV11-3 with TRBJ2-7; D may correspond to TRBD1 or TRBD2 (5 bases each). Germline CDR1 and CDR2: SGHNT and YENEEA. V lost 5 bases to trimming and J lost 0 bases, with 14 bases between them. CDR3 length equals 15 residues. CDR3 sequence reads: CASSPPGTTSYEQYF. DNA for the CDR3: TGTGCCAGCAGCCCCCCCGGGACCACCTCCTACGAGCAGTACTTC.

V is TRBV27 and J is TRBJ1-5; maybe TRBD1 (5 bases). V lost 7 bases to trimming and J lost 6 bases, with 13 bases between them. Germline CDR1 MNHEY, CDR2 SMNVEV (reference sequence). This CDR3 is 13 amino acids long. The CDR3 here is CASTPGGGQPQHF. CDR3 sequence (DNA): TGTGCCAGCACCCCGGGGGGAGGTCAGCCCCAGCATTTT.

A single count supports this clone. The chain employs TRBV6-1 and TRBJ1-2; D not certain. Trimming cost V 2 bases and J 6 bases, with 16 bases left between them. This CDR3 has 15 residues. Germline-derived CDR1 and CDR2 are MNHNS and SASEGT. CDR3 DNA sequence: TGTGCCAGCAGTGAACAGGTTCCCTCGTACAATGGCTACACCTTC. This sequence encodes CASSEQVPSYNGYTF.